A selection of T cell receptor beta chains follows, all from one sample in a study of prognosis after radiotherapy for stage I lung cancer. From the multiplex PCR reads, TCRdb called clonotypes with MiXCR, one entry per CDR3 protein. The sample holds some 15,000 distinct CDR3 sequences, around 29% seen once. The input for sequencing was PBMCs, taken before or after stereotactic body radiation therapy (not recorded which). These TCRs come from a donor older than 45 with non-small cell lung cancer. The CDR3 runs from the conserved cysteine through the conserved F or W. Clone size is not always given. Where it is, it says once, few, many or a class for expanded clones.

16,.,TRBV6-4,CASSPVAFSYTWELFF
15,many,TRBV2,CASSPRRDRYYEQYF
15,.,TRBV6-2/TRBV6-3,CASRLQAGAWDEQYF
15,many,TRBV11-2,CASSLSWTVAYEQYF
14,many,TRBV7-9,CASSVGRKNTEAFF
15,many,TRBV5-1,CASSLDGTGGFGYTF
11,many,TRBV29-1,CSVSSGPKQFF
16,many,TRBV9,CASSAMNLGGSRELFF
16,.,TRBV6-2/TRBV6-3,CASSDRSHILSYEQYF
14,many,TRBV12-3/TRBV12-4,CASSYLAGEETQYF
14,many,TRBV7-9,CASSQQGANEKLFF
16,many,TRBV2,CASRGPLAGVTDTQYF
11,many,TRBV19,CASSIGNEQFF
14,many,TRBV7-9,CASSSQGAFYGYTF
18,medium-sized,TRBV6-5,CASSYSGTGNSYNSPLHF
17,many,TRBV5-1,CASSSPTGKLNTGELFF
14,many,TRBV6-1,CASRPRQEDTEAFF
13,many,TRBV20-1,CSAGRMHPYEQYF
20,many,TRBV6-1,CASSESGTSGKISNTGELFF
17,.,TRBV19,CASIPGLAEFHYNEQFF
17,many,TRBV7-9,CASSVRGREGTTDTQYF
14,many,TRBV24-1,CATSDFTGGETQYF
16,.,TRBV6-1,CASSPQDGGVSYEQYF
16,many,TRBV6-2/TRBV6-3,CASSYSRLPPTDTQYF
19,.,TRBV6-5,CASSYSRPSATGSSYEQYF
18,.,TRBV7-3,CVSSSTAGWGWESSPLHF
13,.,TRBV15,CATSRHPGNDQFF
14,.,TRBV5-1,CASRWAVPYNEQFF
16,many,TRBV19,CASSIGTSGSYNEQFF
14,many,TRBV6-5,CASSYSGEGETQYF
16,.,TRBV6-2/TRBV6-3,CASRDSRVQYSSEQYF
11,many,TRBV7-2,CASSLAEVQYF
14,many,TRBV5-1,CASTRSLDTDTQYF
15,many,TRBV7-2,CASSSAGLSTDTQYF
15,many,TRBV10-3,CAIRGTSGRDAEQYF
16,once,TRBV7-3,CASSISRDQNPDEQFF
11,.,TRBV20-1,CSLVKTTEAFF
12,medium-sized,TRBV28,CASSLPGRTLHF
11,many,TRBV14,CASSRGNEQFF
14,many,TRBV9,CASSELKLGTEAFF
18,many,TRBV28,CASSLIYESGGLAVTQYF
14,many,TRBV11-2,CASSQGAYSSEQFF
14,many,TRBV3-1,CASSYDIAKNIQYF
15,many,TRBV6-1,CASRLSQSTNEKLFF
15,.,TRBV7-9,CASSPSGHWLNEQFF
16,few,TRBV9,CASSVVGGTSTDTQYF
16,few,TRBV28,CASRDISGMGTGTQYF
15,many,TRBV2,CASSDLAGSTGELFF
19,medium-sized,TRBV27,CASSYGVGPDGKAVYEQYF
12,many,TRBV20-1,CSGGLGTDTQYF
16,many,TRBV20-1,CSAATTGTGLYNEQFF
18,many,TRBV7-2,CASSYRPTGTGNTGELFF
14,medium-sized,TRBV12-3/TRBV12-4,CASSRQGHSYGYTF
18,.,TRBV6-2/TRBV6-3,CASSYCSGGLAGDYEQFF
15,medium-sized,TRBV7-2,CASSLEGTVYNEQFF